This note documents a single T cell receptor beta chain sequence. The sample comes from a study of blood T cell repertoires in COVID-19. Across the study: Samples of COVID-19 (acute and convalescent) were obtained from the United States, Italy and Spain.

The method was immunoSEQ multiplex PCR; TCRdb's version includes in-frame clones alone and lacks a portion of them. This table has fewer than 450,000 clones, approximately 90% appearing once. Germline values: CDR1 LNHDA, CDR2 SQIVND (reference sequence). The CDR3 totals 15 residues. Trimming stripped 5 bases from V and 3 bases from J, with 14 bases between. This clonotype was sampled from a woman aged 50 to 60 with COVID-19, enrolled during active disease. The sequenced sample consisted of peripheral blood. The chain carries TRBV19 and TRBJ1-5; a possible D gene is TRBD1 (5 bases). This CDR3 is CASSFLNRLNQPQHF. CDR3 DNA sequence: TGTGCCAGTAGTTTCCTAAACAGGCTCAATCAGCCCCAGCATTTT.